Listed below are T cell receptor beta chains from one sample, sequenced in a study of cytomegalovirus exposure and HLA in healthy donors. The data were produced by immunoSEQ multiplex PCR, yet TCRdb's version contains in-frame clones alone and is incomplete. Of some 150,000 clones listed, about 75% are singletons. Sequencing input: PBMCs. These receptors were taken from a woman aged 40 to 50 in good health and CMV-seronegative. Both conserved end residues are trimmed from each CDR3.

v_call cdr3_aa
TRBV2 ASGGDRTGYNSPLH
TRBV2 ASRGQNSNQPQH
TRBV7-2 ASSLIAGRMETQY
TRBV28 ASRPGGASDTQY
TRBV28 ASSLLVYNSPLH
TRBV9 ASNPGTGLYNEQF
TRBV5-4 ASTDGQAATYNSPLH
TRBV5-6 ASSSGAGGNKETQY
TRBV5-6 ASSLSDRTSGGYNEQF
TRBV18 ASSPGSGGEGEAF
TRBV5-4 ASSLQGMNTEAF
TRBV4-1 ASSLRGLNTEAF
TRBV7-2 ASSRTRSSYEQY
TRBV18 ASSPTQQETQY
TRBV5-4 ASSRDSDTEAF
TRBV5-1 ASSLEALAGGPYEQY
TRBV28 ASSLRQGTYGYT
TRBV4-3 ASSQVGQAFGYT
TRBV2 ASSVQGADSRGERY
TRBV6-4 ASSEGRWTDTQY
TRBV7-9 ASSLSGGPNQPQH
TRBV28 ASSPYTGELF
TRBV27 ASSLKSADSSYEQY
TRBV5-4 ASSLARASGGYEQF